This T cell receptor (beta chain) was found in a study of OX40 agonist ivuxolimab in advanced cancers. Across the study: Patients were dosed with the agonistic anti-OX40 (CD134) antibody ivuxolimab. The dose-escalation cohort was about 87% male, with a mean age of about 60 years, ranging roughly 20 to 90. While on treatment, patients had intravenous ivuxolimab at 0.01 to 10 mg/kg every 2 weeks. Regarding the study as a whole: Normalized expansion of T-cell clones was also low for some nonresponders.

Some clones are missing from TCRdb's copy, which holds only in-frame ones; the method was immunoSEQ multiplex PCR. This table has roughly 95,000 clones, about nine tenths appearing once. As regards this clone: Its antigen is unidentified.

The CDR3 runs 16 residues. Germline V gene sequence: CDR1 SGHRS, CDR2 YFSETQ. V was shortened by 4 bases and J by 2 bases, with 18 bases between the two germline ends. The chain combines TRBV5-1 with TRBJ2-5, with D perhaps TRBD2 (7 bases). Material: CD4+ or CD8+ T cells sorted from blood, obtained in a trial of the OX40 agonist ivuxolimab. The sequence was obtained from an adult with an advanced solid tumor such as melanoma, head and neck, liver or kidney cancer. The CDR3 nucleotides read TGCGCCAGCAGCGGGGGGGCAGCATCAGGACAAGAGACCCAGTACTTC. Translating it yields CASSGGAASGQETQYF. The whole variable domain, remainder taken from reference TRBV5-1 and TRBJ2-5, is KAGVTQTPRYLIKTRGQQVTLSCSPISGHRSVSWYQQTPGQGLQFLFEYFSETQRNKGNFPGRFSGRQFSNSRSEMNVSTLELGDSALYLCASSGGAASGQETQYFGPGTRLLVL.